This is a list of T cell receptor beta chains from one sample in a study of control samples from healthy donors and cancer patients. Measured with immunoSEQ multiplex PCR; TCRdb has only the in-frame clones, and not every one. Among 150,000 to 200,000 clones listed, approximately 94% were seen once. The sequenced material came from blood. The receptors shown here come from a woman aged 18 to 35 in good health. Each CDR3 is given with its conserved first and last residue. The order of the fields is clone size, D gene, V gene, J gene, CDR3 protein, CDR3 DNA. A D gene is named only where the DNA matches it firmly. Clone size, where shown, is once, few, many, or a class for clones that have expanded.

>-|TRBD1|TRBV7-2|TRBJ1-2
CASSSRQGADYGYTF
TGTGCCAGCAGCTCCCGACAGGGAGCTGACTATGGCTACACCTTC
>once|-|TRBV27|TRBJ1-1
CASSFWRGNTEAFF
TGTGCCAGCAGTTTTTGGCGGGGGAACACTGAAGCTTTCTTT
>-|TRBD1|TRBV2|TRBJ2-3
CASSAEQGMDTQYF
TGTGCCAGCAGTGCAGAACAGGGGATGGATACGCAGTATTTT
>-|TRBD1|TRBV3-1/TRBV3-2|TRBJ1-2
CASSQADRGNGGYTF
TGTGCCAGCAGCCAAGCCGACAGGGGTAATGGTGGCTACACCTTC
>-|TRBD1|TRBV6-5|TRBJ2-1
CASKFRTGAYNEQFF
TGTGCCAGCAAGTTTAGGACAGGGGCTTACAATGAGCAGTTCTTC
>-|-|TRBV6-6|TRBJ1-2
CASSRGTAQEFRGGYTF
TGTGCCAGCAGTCGCGGGACCGCCCAAGAATTTAGGGGAGGCTACACCTTC
>-|-|TRBV6-5|TRBJ1-2
CAALDRGGGYTF
TGTGCCGCCCTGGACAGAGGAGGTGGCTACACCTTC
>-|-|TRBV5-6|TRBJ1-1
CASSEGHLNTEAFF
TGTGCCAGCAGCGAGGGACACTTGAACACTGAAGCTTTCTTT
>-|TRBD1|TRBV9|TRBJ2-1
CASSSPGTGGSNEQFF
TGTGCCAGCAGCTCCCCCGGGACAGGAGGTAGCAATGAGCAGTTCTTC
>-|TRBD2|TRBV9|TRBJ2-1
CASSVGGLAGAGSYNEQFF
TGTGCCAGCAGCGTAGGGGGACTAGCGGGAGCGGGGTCCTACAATGAGCAGTTCTTC
>-|TRBD1|TRBV28|TRBJ1-5
CAGSSTGDRSQPQHF
TGTGCCGGCAGCTCAACAGGGGATCGCAGTCAGCCCCAGCATTTT
>-|-|TRBV27|TRBJ1-2
CASSLKPLPTHGYTF
TGTGCCAGCAGTTTAAAACCCCTTCCAACCCACGGCTACACCTTC
>-|-|TRBV7-7|TRBJ2-2
CASSPSVYTGELFF
TGTGCTAGCAGCCCTTCGGTTTACACCGGGGAGCTGTTTTTT
>once|-|TRBV7-2|TRBJ1-2
CASSLETSYGYTF
TGTGCCAGCAGCTTAGAGACTAGCTATGGCTACACCTTC
>-|-|TRBV7-2|TRBJ2-1
CASSRESGVNEQFF
TGTGCCAGCAGCCGTGAGAGCGGAGTCAATGAGCAGTTCTTC
>-|-|TRBV11-3|TRBJ1-6
CASSPPYSPLHF
TGTGCCAGCAGCCCCCCCTATTCACCCCTCCACTTT
>once|TRBD2|TRBV7-2|TRBJ2-1
CASSLNMAGGSHQFF
TGTGCCAGCAGCTTAAATATGGCGGGGGGGTCTCATCAGTTCTTC
>-|-|TRBV18|TRBJ1-2
CASSPPRRTYGYTF
TGTGCCAGCTCACCACCTCGGAGAACCTATGGCTACACCTTC
>-|TRBD1|TRBV6-5|TRBJ1-1
CASREGQPNTEAFF
TGTGCCAGCAGAGAGGGACAGCCGAACACTGAAGCTTTCTTT
>-|-|TRBV5-4|TRBJ2-1
CASSLEYEQFF
TGTGCCAGCAGCTTAGAATATGAGCAGTTCTTC
>-|TRBD2|TRBV7-2|TRBJ2-5
CASSLSGLAGAGETQYF
TGTGCCAGCAGCCTCTCCGGACTAGCGGGAGCGGGAGAGACCCAGTACTTC
>-|-|TRBV9|TRBJ1-2
CASSVEPGANYGYTF
TGTGCCAGCAGCGTAGAGCCAGGGGCTAACTATGGCTACACCTTC
>-|TRBD1|TRBV28|TRBJ1-1
CASSSPGQGAAEAFF
TGTGCCAGCAGTTCGCCGGGACAGGGAGCTGCTGAAGCTTTCTTT
>-|-|TRBV9|TRBJ1-2
CASSVGPDEGGYTF
TGTGCCAGCAGCGTAGGCCCCGATGAGGGAGGCTACACCTTC
>-|TRBD1|TRBV5-4|TRBJ2-1
CASGTVINNEQFF
TGTGCCAGCGGGACAGTCATAAACAATGAGCAGTTCTTC
>-|-|TRBV7-8|TRBJ2-7
CASSSTTGTPYEQYF
TGTGCCAGCAGCTCGACAACCGGGACCCCCTACGAGCAGTACTTC
>-|-|TRBV28|TRBJ1-5
CASSLIDFGGVGNQPQHF
TGTGCCAGCAGTTTAATAGATTTTGGGGGGGTGGGCAATCAGCCCCAGCATTTT
>few|-|TRBV4-1|TRBJ1-3
CASSRSRLLSGNTIYF
TGCGCCAGCAGCCGAAGCAGACTCCTGTCTGGAAACACCATATATTTT
>-|-|TRBV9|TRBJ1-2
CASSEGPFPNYGYTF
TGTGCCAGCAGCGAGGGACCTTTCCCTAACTATGGCTACACCTTC
>-|-|TRBV5-1|TRBJ1-1
CASRRSSVGNTEAFF
TGCGCCAGCCGCCGAAGTAGCGTTGGTAACACTGAAGCTTTCTTT
>-|-|TRBV7-2|TRBJ2-5
CASSPRLQYQETQYF
TGTGCCAGCAGCCCCAGACTCCAGTACCAAGAGACCCAGTACTTC
>-|-|TRBV19|TRBJ1-2
CASSIRTADNYGYTF
TGTGCCAGTAGTATACGTACAGCTGATAACTATGGCTACACCTTC
>-|-|TRBV28|TRBJ2-1
CASSSGGTIHNEQFF
TGTGCCAGCAGTTCCGGGGGGACAATCCACAATGAGCAGTTCTTC
>-|TRBD1|TRBV2|TRBJ2-7
CASIPEGTGSYEQYF
TGTGCCAGCATCCCAGAGGGGACAGGGAGCTACGAGCAGTACTTC
>once|-|TRBV5-1|TRBJ2-3
CASSPGGTSTDTQYF
TGCGCCAGCAGCCCTGGGGGGACTAGCACAGATACGCAGTATTTT
>few|TRBD1|TRBV4-1|TRBJ1-1
CASSPQGAGRAFF
TGCGCCAGCAGCCCGCAGGGGGCTGGACGAGCTTTCTTT
>-|-|TRBV20-1|TRBJ2-7
CSARGAYEQYF
TGCAGTGCTAGAGGAGCCTACGAGCAGTACTTC
>-|-|TRBV9|TRBJ2-1
CASSVETGSYNEQFF
TGTGCCAGCAGCGTAGAGACAGGCTCCTACAATGAGCAGTTCTTC
>-|-|TRBV28|TRBJ1-6
CASSPGVFHNSPLHF
TGTGCCAGCTCCCCCGGGGTATTCCATAATTCACCCCTCCACTTT
>-|-|TRBV6-1|TRBJ1-4
CASSEPLGGLRFGEKLFF
TGTGCCAGCAGTGAACCCCTGGGGGGTCTACGATTCGGTGAAAAACTGTTTTTT
>-|TRBD1|TRBV6-5|TRBJ1-2
CASSSGTGIYGYTF
TGTGCCAGCAGCAGCGGGACAGGCATCTATGGCTACACCTTC
>-|TRBD1|TRBV11-3|TRBJ2-1
CASSGQPGQGYNEQFF
TGTGCCAGCAGCGGACAACCGGGACAGGGCTACAATGAGCAGTTCTTC
>-|TRBD1|TRBV19|TRBJ1-3
CASITTGAGNTIYF
TGTGCCAGTATTACCACAGGGGCTGGAAACACCATATATTTT
>-|-|TRBV10-3|TRBJ1-4
CAISSGGSEKLFF
TGTGCCATCAGTAGCGGGGGGAGCGAAAAACTGTTTTTT
>-|-|TRBV19|TRBJ2-7
CASRGFSYEQYF
TGTGCCAGTAGAGGGTTCTCCTACGAGCAGTACTTC
>few|-|TRBV28|TRBJ1-6
CASSFGQNYNSPLHF
TGTGCCAGCAGTTTTGGCCAGAATTATAATTCACCCCTCCACTTT
>-|-|TRBV12-5|TRBJ2-7
CASGLVVSGAGYEQYF
TGTGCTAGTGGTTTGGTAGTTTCCGGTGCTGGGTACGAGCAGTACTTC
>-|-|TRBV12-3/TRBV12-4|TRBJ1-2
CATRRGIYGYTF
TGTGCCACCCGGCGGGGAATCTATGGCTACACCTTC
>once|-|TRBV14|TRBJ1-3
CASSRIGNTIYF
TGTGCCAGCAGCCGCATCGGAAACACCATATATTTT
>-|TRBD1|TRBV6-2/TRBV6-3|TRBJ1-3
CASSSKRTGPLGNTIYF
TGTGCCAGCAGTTCGAAGAGGACAGGGCCGCTGGGAAACACCATATATTTT
>-|-|TRBV12-5|TRBJ2-7
CASGLDRDYEQYF
TGTGCTAGTGGTTTGGACAGGGACTACGAGCAGTACTTC
>-|-|TRBV14|TRBJ1-6
CASSFRGPNSPLHF
TGTGCCAGCAGCTTCCGGGGCCCTAATTCACCCCTCCACTTT
>-|-|TRBV13|TRBJ2-1
CASSLESEQFF
TGTGCCAGCAGCTTAGAATCTGAGCAGTTCTTC
>-|TRBD2|TRBV9|TRBJ2-1
CASSVEGLPVGNEQFF
TGTGCCAGCAGCGTAGAGGGACTACCTGTCGGCAATGAGCAGTTCTTC